This T cell receptor (beta chain) came from a study of shared clonotypes between healthy human individuals (TCRdb year 2020). At the level of the whole study: A couple of women and three men aged 18 to 49 years were included in the cohort. For each donor, three plates each were used for CD4 naive and CD4 memory, two plates were used for CD8 naive, and one plate was used for CD8 memory. The study deeply sequenced blood TCR repertoires of five healthy adults to estimate repertoire size and the extent of clonotype sharing between individuals. To increase sequencing depth and limit assay-specific biases, TCR repertoire library preparation and sequencing were carried out by different laboratories using diverse techniques. Per donor, leukapheresis produced somewhere between about 0.94 and 10 billion PBMCs.

The donors were healthy, HIV-negative adults with no recently reported acute infections or vaccinations. Every donor was a Caucasian adult residing in Nashville, Tennessee, USA. CD4+ T cells were enriched by magnetic negative selection, after which naive cells were positively selected on CD45RA and the negative fraction was taken as the memory subset. Blood was collected by leukapheresis, and PBMCs were isolated by Ficoll-Histopaque density gradient centrifugation and then cryopreserved in liquid nitrogen vapor phase. Purity and quantity of every magnetically sorted T cell population were checked by analytical flow cytometry. Each sorted fraction had its genomic DNA isolated and then quantified by UV absorbance on a Nanodrop 2000c. Results the study describes overall, beyond this receptor: The genetic and exposure-history diversity represented was limited by the small number of donors. Sampling was restricted to blood, and TCR repertoires in tissues likely differ from the TCR repertoires found in blood. Sharing across several donors was observed for 4.5% to 6.5% of naive CD4, less than 4% of naive CD8, 2% to 2.5% of memory CD4, and approximately 0.41% of memory CD8 clonotypes. Incomplete sequencing was indicated by rarefaction of sorted-subset datasets, despite the large sequencing depth. Naive subsets generally had larger estimated clonotype richness than memory subsets did. Pairwise subsampling led to the expectation that sequencing depth would affect the degree of clonotype sharing among donors. Higher generation probabilities were observed for clonotypes shared by all four sorted-subset donors than for non-shared clonotypes.

Taken from the germline V gene, the CDR1 and CDR2 loops are MNHEY and SVGAGI. The CDR3 starts with the cysteine, ends with the phenylalanine, and has 15 residues. The entry retains the CDR3 DNA only, 45 bases that are in frame from base 1. V and J are trimmed by 5 bases and 4 bases, and the gene matches miss 9 bases of the junction. Using the deep immunoSEQ assay, multiplex PCR amplified TCR CDR3 regions from genomic DNA. Genomic DNA extracted from each cell subset was distributed evenly over all wells of several immunoSEQ 96-well plates, and each plate served as one replicate. Each replicate PCR for sorted subsets received approximately 220 ng genomic DNA, equal to about 30,000 T cell genomes. Purified libraries were quantified with a Qubit 3.0 fluorometer, sized on a Bioanalyzer 2100, and re-quantified with the KAPA Library Quantification kit. A separate single-read 150-cycle Illumina NextSeq 550 flow cell was used to sequence each immunoSEQ 96-well plate. As for the original processing: Because the immunoSEQ output included only junctional sequences and no quality scores, the filtering could not be the same as the filtering used for full-length reads. Sequences were annotated with PyIR, a Python wrapper for IgBLAST v1.9, using IMGT germline references to assign V/J genes and CDR3. Reads were removed for weak V/J assignments (E-value above 1e-6), missing CDR3, stop codons, out-of-frame junctions, or ambiguous translated residues. A V3J clonotype was defined by an identical inferred V gene, J gene, and CDR3 amino acid sequence. Percentage overlap between repertoires was calculated by dividing the number of shared unique clonotypes by the size of the smaller repertoire. Repertoire richness was assessed with RTK rarefaction, the Chao1 estimator, and Recon v2.1 estimates of unobserved clonotypes. Generation probabilities for all TCRbeta clonotypes obtained by the gDNA method from several donors were computed using OLGA. This immuneACCESS table, as held by TCRdb, lists in-frame sequences with V and J called but not all clones. Of the missing ones, under half trace to an unresolved V gene in checked studies; the others have no known cause. The V and J calls and clone size were taken over from that table, and D and trimming were inferred from the DNA. This sample is represented by 2 million to 2.5 million clones; roughly 95% of them were singletons. The top ten clones comprise less than 0.15% of the sample.

As for this clone: The antigen it binds to is not known. Base qualities are not at hand, and no much larger clone is one base apart.

The clonotype originates from a man in his late teens or twenties in good health. Specimen: naive CD4+ T cells sorted from blood. Interpreted using the paper, the cell subset or site label stands for: CD45RA+ positively selected. The chain links TRBV6-5 with TRBJ2-3; a stretch of 7 junction bases matches TRBD2. CDR3 protein: CASSAGAPNADTQYF. The sequenced DNA is TGTGCCAGCAGTGCGGGAGCGCCCAATGCAGATACGCAGTATTTT.